The clone carrying this T cell receptor (beta chain) was counted between two and nine times. Its target is unknown. The authors prepared the TCRbeta library with unique molecular identifiers. TCRdb reanalysed the PCR reads using MiXCR and keeps one entry per CDR3 protein. The table shows some 80,000 distinct CDR3 sequences, with around 18% occurring only once. The CDR3 sequence is 16 residues long. The trim removed 0 bases at V and 0 bases at J, leaving 4 bases unmatched. Per the germline V gene, CDR1 is SGHKS and CDR2 is YYEKEE (reference sequence). The data were taken from a study of T-cell reconstitution after alpha-beta-depleted transplantation in children. General study results and limits: The origin of alpha-beta T cells about two months after transplant was reportedly several hundred expanded graft clones.

The chain carries TRBV5-5 and TRBJ1-1; 8 nucleotides align to TRBD1. The clonotype was recovered from a male patient aged 2 to 9 who had a stem cell transplant for acute lymphoblastic leukemia, so the T cells may come from the graft donor. Source: PBMCs, mostly from graft donor cells, taken 360 days after TCRalphabeta/CD19-depleted stem cell transplant. CDR3 sequence: CASSLVRGRVNTEAFF. The CDR3 coding sequence is TGTGCCAGCAGCTTGGTCAGGGGGCGGGTGAACACTGAAGCTTTCTTT.